The subject of this entry is one TCR beta chain. A few counts support this clone. The target of this receptor is not known. There are no base qualities to consult, and no much larger clone falls within one base. This entry is derived from a study of cytomegalovirus exposure and HLA in healthy donors (TCRdb year 2017). Broadly, across the study: In an earlier analysis of some 550 of the donors, around 290 Gb of sequence data and about 110 million unique TCR beta sequences from about 190 million T cells were reported. An early release covering some 640 HLA-typed donors comprised about 300 gigabases of sequencing data and some 79 million unique TCR sequences. Of the approximately 400 genotyped donors, 65% to 90% fell in the genetic ancestry cluster associated with self-reported Caucasian donors. The aim of the study was to test whether cataloging public T cell receptors could identify signatures of past pathogen exposure. The study used immunosequencing to profile the T cell repertoires of several hundred subjects and linked those repertoires to cytomegalovirus serostatus. In addition to the first cohort of several hundred subjects, a separate validation cohort of approximately 120 different subjects was used. To predict cytomegalovirus infection status, the study brought together high-throughput TCR immunosequencing, statistical association of individual TCRs with disease status, and machine learning. A later analysis re-examined previously published TCR beta repertoires from roughly 720 donors and added high-resolution HLA genotyping to investigate patterns of TCR occurrence. Rather than drawing on any new phenotypic data, the later analysis identified candidate immune exposures from TCR beta sequences and the way those sequences occurred across donors. To decide whether each TCR beta V gene segment behaved as functional or pseudogenic, an earlier analysis of 587 of the donors relied on high-throughput TCR beta sequencing. Donor age, sex, ethnicity and CMV serostatus were collected together with the repertoire data. A later genetic analysis used genome-wide SNP genotypes for about three fifths of the roughly 700 donors, treating that subset as a discovery cohort. All discovery cohort repertoires had been generated using a single sequencing platform. Class I and class II HLA loci were covered by the typing at four-digit resolution. The number of donors typed differed by locus, with roughly 620-630 for A, B, C, DRB1 and DQB1, 522 for DQA1, about 610 for DPA1, and some 470 for DPB1. A few DR-DQ haplotypes were treated as single units for association and clustering because of strong linkage in the cohort. Among roughly 400 genotyped donors of the cohort, an average of roughly 230,000 unique TCR beta nucleotide sequences was sequenced per donor, of which 15% to 20% were non-productive. What the work shows at the level of the full study, not this receptor alone: Broadly in line with IMGT annotations, most TCR beta V segments showed up in productive rearrangements about 90% or about 30% of the time in an earlier analysis of several hundred of the donors. The study gave a list of around 170 TCR beta chains associated with cytomegalovirus. In a later analysis, the rate of TCR association differed among HLA loci, with DRB1 alleles having the most associated TCRs and HLA-C alleles having the fewest. A few of the identified cytomegalovirus-associated TCR beta chains were confirmed in vitro to be specific for cytomegalovirus antigens. The classifier was reported to diagnose cytomegalovirus status with high specificity and sensitivity in both the original cohort and the validation cohort. A further reported finding was that TCR beta sequences accurately predicted the HLA-A and HLA-B alleles for most subjects in the first cohort. A later genetic analysis reported fewer N-insertions in productive TCRs among donors in an Asian-associated ancestry cluster than the approximately 700-donor mean. Some IMGT-functional V segments, including TRBV6-2 and TRBV6-3, could not be distinguished by the 87-base-pair reads and were therefore excluded. A cluster of highly shared sequence variants was judged likely to be a technical artifact of the sequencing pipeline. The authors suggested that the approach could potentially be generalized to other disease states and immunological phenotypes. Compared with equally common non-associated chains, HLA-associated TCR beta chains in a later analysis were more clonally expanded and had lower generation probabilities. According to a later analysis, parvovirus B19, influenza, CMV and Epstein-Barr virus appeared linked to several top co-occurrence clusters. The only immune exposure information available for the cohort was CMV serostatus. A later analysis associated about 18,000 TCR beta sequences with specific HLA alleles at a false discovery rate of 0.05. Because HLA typing was missing for some donors at each locus, association tests included only the typed subset. Because counts were too low, roughly 16 rarely observed V segments, including chromosome 9 orphons, were left out of the earlier analysis of 500 to 650 of the donors. Linkage disequilibrium might explain the correlated functional status among segregating V segments, but an unknown experimental factor could not be excluded. This cohort had only TCR beta chains sequenced, and the lack of alpha or paired-chain data limited which features could be detected. In a later analysis, most CMV-associated TCR beta chains were found to appear HLA-restricted, with HLA associations seemingly driven largely by CMV exposure. Most TCR sequences were observed very rarely across donors, whereas some public TCRs were present in many individuals. When HLA alleles, especially DR and DQ, strongly co-occurred, TCR associations were difficult to assign to individual alleles. The presence/absence analyses assumed that sequencing depth was roughly uniform across donors, and that assumption may not be true. An association between a missense DCLRE1C variant and V-gene and J-gene trimming of TCR beta chains was found in a later genetic analysis and replicated in an independent cohort.

The cohort comprised several hundred healthy bone marrow donors. All cohort members were sampled while nominally healthy, although unrecorded immune exposures were likely present. The donor was CMV seropositive and was included in the group of 250 to 350 seropositive cohort members. A peripheral blood sample was collected from each donor, and TCR beta sequencing was performed on peripheral blood mononuclear cells. Genomic DNA was extracted from the blood cell samples with the Qiagen DNeasy Blood Extraction Kit. The library was generated by the immunoSEQ multiplex PCR assay. For the multiplex PCR, a mixture combining 60 forward primers for TCR Vbeta segments and 13 reverse primers for TCR Jbeta segments was used. Amplification of the CDR3 region of rearranged TCR beta genes was performed with a multiplex PCR assay on genomic DNA. The amplified TCR beta libraries were sequenced on the Illumina HiSeq System as 87-base-pair reads. The study's own analysis went as follows. A later analysis counted about 80 million unique TCR beta chains across the 666 repertoires, and some 12 million of these chains were shared by at least two donors. Raw reads were error-corrected and collapsed into unique sequences by a nearest-neighbor algorithm in which closely related sequences were merged to remove PCR and sequencing errors. V, D and J gene segments were assigned by aligning CDR3 sequences to IMGT reference sequences. Each retained sequence needed at least a six-nucleotide match to both a V gene segment and a J gene segment. A rearrangement counted as productive if the CDR3 had no stop codons and remained in frame with V and J, and every other rearrangement counted as non-productive. Following IMGT convention, CDR3 was defined as the stretch from the second conserved V-encoded cysteine up to the conserved J-encoded phenylalanine. The earlier analysis of about 620 of the donors excluded sequences that lacked an unambiguous match to a single V gene segment. In an earlier analysis of 587 of the donors, a V segment was called functional when productive rearrangements were above 56.7%, and segregating when the standard deviation between donors exceeded 5%. A statistical classification framework was built to diagnose cytomegalovirus status from the catalog of TCR beta chain sequences. V and J gene assignment, in a later analysis, came from comparing TCR nucleotide sequences with IMGT/GENE-DB human TR gene sequences. A later analysis assigned CDR3 sequences and most-parsimonious VDJ recombination scenarios with the TCRdist pipeline. In a later analysis, each TCR beta chain was defined by its CDR3 amino acid sequence together with its V-gene family, and reads lacking a unique V-gene family were excluded. As a way to deal with suspected cross-contamination and a sequencing artifact, a later analysis dropped under 600 nucleotide sequences that were highly shared and had low generation probability. In a later analysis, a clonal expansion index for each public chain was calculated from normalized within-repertoire ranks of inferred template counts. Generation probabilities in a later analysis came from a VDJ recombination model fitted to out-of-frame rearrangements, and those results were checked against IGoR. Hypergeometric tests were used in a later analysis to score TCR-TCR, TCR-HLA and TCR-CMV co-occurrence, with a repertoire-size bias correction applied to the TCR pairs. In a later analysis, false discovery rates were estimated by permuting HLA or CMV assignments 20 times. In a later analysis, co-occurring TCRs were grouped using DBSCAN, and TCRdist sequence similarity was added for clustering within HLA-allele-positive subsets. For co-occurrence clustering, repertoires with fewer than 30,000 or more than 120,000 public chains were excluded, along with several repertoires with anomalous nucleotide sharing. TCRdb stores this immuneACCESS table with in-frame sequences only. Part of the clones is absent; in the studies checked, under half of the shortfall reflects unresolved V genes, and no reason is known for the rest. The V and J calls and the clone size are those of that table, but D and trimming were determined from the DNA. The sample contains under 200,000 clones, approximately 84% of them found a single time. About 2.7% of the sample belongs to the ten largest clones.

Germline trimming: 6 bases from V, 6 bases from J; junction bases outside gene matches: 9. Looking up the germline V gene yields CDR1 MRHNA and CDR2 SNTAGT. The cysteine opens and the phenylalanine closes a CDR3 of 14 amino acids. Only the CDR3 part of the read is kept: 42 bases, read in frame from the first base. The chain is assembled from TRBV6-4 and TRBJ1-1; 8 nucleotides in the junction match TRBD1. The TCR sequence derives from a man aged 25-45 years in good health and CMV-seropositive. The source material was PBMCs. CDR3 sequence: CASRETGERAEAFF. Read as DNA, the sequence is TGTGCCAGCAGAGAGACAGGGGAAAGGGCTGAAGCTTTCTTT.